This entry describes one T cell receptor (beta chain). Its antigen is unidentified. TCRdb redid the calling of the 5' RACE reads with MiXCR, one entry per CDR3 protein. Of 75,000 to 95,000 distinct CDR3 sequences in the sample, about 8.1% were seen once. This record comes from a study of CD8 T cells in ankylosing spondylitis. The CDR3 sequence is 14 residues long. CDR1 is SGHRS, CDR2 YFSETQ, per germline. The V gene lost 4 bases and the J gene lost 0 bases, with 9 bases spanning the gap. The study's findings and limits: Roughly eight highly homologous variants made up a TCR beta motif that seemed to typify ankylosing spondylitis blood. Disease-linked clones proved CD8+ and comparatively uncommon in peripheral blood.

The TCR comes from a male donor with ankylosing spondylitis. The chain carries TRBV5-1 and TRBJ2-3, with no clear D. The sequenced sample consisted of blood, either unsorted or a sorted T cell fraction (not recorded which). This chain's CDR3 is CASSRPDSTDTQYF. For the CDR3, the DNA is TGCGCCAGCAGCCGTCCGGACAGCACAGATACGCAGTATTTT.